This T cell receptor beta chain is drawn from a study of response to subunit inactivated influenza vaccine. The V end was cut by 7 bases, the J end by 6 bases, with 10 bases between. The CDR3 runs 11 residues. Germline assignment: CDR1 SGHRS and CDR2 YFSETQ. On this clonotype itself: What it binds is not known.

General study points: The study's authors posited that every seasonal influenza vaccination enlists few new T cells.

TCRdb re-analysed the RT-PCR reads in MiXCR, keeping a single row per CDR3 protein. The sample contains 450,000 to 600,000 distinct CDR3 sequences, 6% to 9% of which appear only once. Source: PBMCs from blood, taken around 25 months after vaccination. The chain has TRBV5-1 and TRBJ1-2; TRBD1 is a possible D gene (5 bases). This TCR derives from a man between 50 and 69 years old who received an inactivated influenza vaccine. The CDR3 coding sequence is TGCGCCAGCGGGGGTCAGGATGGCTACACCTTC. Its protein product is CASGGQDGYTF. The full variable domain, with the rest looked up from reference TRBV5-1 and TRBJ1-2, is KAGVTQTPRYLIKTRGQQVTLSCSPISGHRSVSWYQQTPGQGLQFLFEYFSETQRNKGNFPGRFSGRQFSNSRSEMNVSTLELGDSALYLCASGGQDGYTFGSGTRLTVV.